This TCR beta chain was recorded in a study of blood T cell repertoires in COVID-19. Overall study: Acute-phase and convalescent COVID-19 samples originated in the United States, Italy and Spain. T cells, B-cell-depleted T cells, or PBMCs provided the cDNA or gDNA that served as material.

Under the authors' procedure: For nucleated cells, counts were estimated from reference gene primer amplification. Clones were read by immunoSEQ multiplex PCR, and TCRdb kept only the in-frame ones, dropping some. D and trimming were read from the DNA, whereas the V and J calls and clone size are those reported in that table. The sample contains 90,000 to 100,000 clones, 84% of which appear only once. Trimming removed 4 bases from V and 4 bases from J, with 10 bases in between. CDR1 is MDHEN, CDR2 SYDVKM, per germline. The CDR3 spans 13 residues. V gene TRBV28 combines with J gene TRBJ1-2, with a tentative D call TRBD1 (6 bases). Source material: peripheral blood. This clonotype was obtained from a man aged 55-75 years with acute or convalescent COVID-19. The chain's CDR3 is CASSSGQIYGYTF. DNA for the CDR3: TGTGCCAGCAGTTCCGGACAGATCTATGGCTACACCTTC.